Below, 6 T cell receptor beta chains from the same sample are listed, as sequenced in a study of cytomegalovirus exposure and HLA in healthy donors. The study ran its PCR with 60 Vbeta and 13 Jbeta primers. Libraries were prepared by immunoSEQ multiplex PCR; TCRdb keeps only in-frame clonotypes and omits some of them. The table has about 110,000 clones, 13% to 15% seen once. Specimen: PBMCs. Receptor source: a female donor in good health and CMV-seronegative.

CDR3: CASSITWDSGQYF. In nucleotides, the CDR3 is TGTGCCAGTAGTATAACTTGGGACAGCGGGCAGTACTTC. The rearrangement joins TRBV19 to TRBJ2-7, with 7 bases fitting TRBD1. The germline CDR1 and CDR2 sequences are LNHDA and SQIVND (reference sequence). Unmatched junction bases numbered 7, after V lost 2 bases and J lost 9 bases. CDR3 length equals 13 residues.

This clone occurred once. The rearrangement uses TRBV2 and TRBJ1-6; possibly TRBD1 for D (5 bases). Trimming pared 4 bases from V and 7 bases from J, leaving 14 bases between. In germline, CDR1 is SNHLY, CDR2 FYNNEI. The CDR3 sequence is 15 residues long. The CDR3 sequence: CASSVGAGSNSPLHF. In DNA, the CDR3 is TGTGCCAGCAGTGTAGGGGCAGGGTCCAATTCACCCCTCCACTTT.

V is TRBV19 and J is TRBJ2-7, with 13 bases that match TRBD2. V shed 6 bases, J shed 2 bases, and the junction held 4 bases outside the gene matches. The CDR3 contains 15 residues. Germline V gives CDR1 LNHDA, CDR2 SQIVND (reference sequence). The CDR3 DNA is TGTGCCAGTAGAGTTGGGACTAGCGGGACCTACGAGCAGTACTTC. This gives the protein CASRVGTSGTYEQYF.

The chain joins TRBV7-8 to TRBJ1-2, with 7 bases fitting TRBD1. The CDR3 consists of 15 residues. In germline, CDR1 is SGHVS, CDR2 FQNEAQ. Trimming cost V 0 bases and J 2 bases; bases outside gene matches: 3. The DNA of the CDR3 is TGTGCCAGCAGCTTAGCTAGGGGGCCCAACTATGGCTACACCTTC. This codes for CASSLARGPNYGYTF.

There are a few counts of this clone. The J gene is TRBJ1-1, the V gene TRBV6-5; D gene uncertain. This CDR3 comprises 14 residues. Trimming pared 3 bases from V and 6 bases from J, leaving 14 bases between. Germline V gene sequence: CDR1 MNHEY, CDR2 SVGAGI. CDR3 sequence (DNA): TGTGCCAGCAGTTATGACGGAGGGTACGCTGAAGCTTTCTTT. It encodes CASSYDGGYAEAFF.

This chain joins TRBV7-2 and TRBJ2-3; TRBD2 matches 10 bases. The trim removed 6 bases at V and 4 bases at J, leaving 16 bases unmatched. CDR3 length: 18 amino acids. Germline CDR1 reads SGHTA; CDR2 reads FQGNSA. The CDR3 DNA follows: TGTGCCAGCAGGGTCTTGGGGGTAGCGGGAGGACGTGCAGATACGCAGTATTTT. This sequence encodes CASRVLGVAGGRADTQYF.